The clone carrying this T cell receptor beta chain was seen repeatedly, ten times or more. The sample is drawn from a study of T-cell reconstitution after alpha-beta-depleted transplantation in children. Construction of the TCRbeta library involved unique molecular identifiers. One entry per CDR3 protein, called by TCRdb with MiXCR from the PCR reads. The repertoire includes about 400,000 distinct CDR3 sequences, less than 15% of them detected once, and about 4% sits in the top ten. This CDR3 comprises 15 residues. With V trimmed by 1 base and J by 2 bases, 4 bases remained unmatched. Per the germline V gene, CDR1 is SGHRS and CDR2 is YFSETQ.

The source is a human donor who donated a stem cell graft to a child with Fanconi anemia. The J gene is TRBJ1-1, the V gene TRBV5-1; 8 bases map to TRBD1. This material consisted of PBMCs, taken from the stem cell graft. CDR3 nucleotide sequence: TGCGCCAGCAGCTTGTTGGGACAGGCAAACACTGAAGCTTTCTTT. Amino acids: CASSLLGQANTEAFF.